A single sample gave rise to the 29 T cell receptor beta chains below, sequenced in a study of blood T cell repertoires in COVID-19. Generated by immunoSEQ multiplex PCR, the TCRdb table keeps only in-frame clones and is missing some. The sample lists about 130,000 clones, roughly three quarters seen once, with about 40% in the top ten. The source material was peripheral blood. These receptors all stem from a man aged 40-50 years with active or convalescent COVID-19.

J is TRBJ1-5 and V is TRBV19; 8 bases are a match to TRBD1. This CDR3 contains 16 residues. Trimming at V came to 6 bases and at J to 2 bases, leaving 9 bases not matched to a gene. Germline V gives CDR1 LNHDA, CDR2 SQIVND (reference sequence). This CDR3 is CASRPVTGVGNQPQHF. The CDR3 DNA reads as TGTGCCAGTAGACCCGTGACAGGGGTGGGCAATCAGCCCCAGCATTTT.

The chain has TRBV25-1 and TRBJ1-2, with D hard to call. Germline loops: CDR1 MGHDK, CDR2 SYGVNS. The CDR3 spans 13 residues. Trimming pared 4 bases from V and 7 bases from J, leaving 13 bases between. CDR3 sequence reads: CASSAALVSGYTF. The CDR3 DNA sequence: TGTGCCAGCAGTGCTGCGTTAGTCTCTGGCTACACCTTC.

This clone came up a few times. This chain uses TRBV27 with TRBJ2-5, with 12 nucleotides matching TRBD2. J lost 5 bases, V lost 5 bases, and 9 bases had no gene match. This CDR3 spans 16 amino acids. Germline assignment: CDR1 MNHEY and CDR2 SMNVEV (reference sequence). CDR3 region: CASSPLAGGPWETQYF. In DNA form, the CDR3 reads TGTGCCAGCAGTCCGCTAGCGGGGGGGCCGTGGGAGACCCAGTACTTC.

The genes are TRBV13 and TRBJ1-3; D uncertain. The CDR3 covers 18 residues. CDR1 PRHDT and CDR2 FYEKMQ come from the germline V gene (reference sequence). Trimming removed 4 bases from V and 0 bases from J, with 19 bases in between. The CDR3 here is CASSSQRAVALSGNTIYF. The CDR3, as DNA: TGTGCCAGCAGCTCCCAGCGGGCAGTCGCCCTCTCTGGAAACACCATATATTTT.

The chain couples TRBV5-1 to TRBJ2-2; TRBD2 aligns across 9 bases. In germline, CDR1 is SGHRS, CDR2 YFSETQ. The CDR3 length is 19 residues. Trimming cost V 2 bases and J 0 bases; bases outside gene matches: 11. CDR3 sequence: CASSFSRGGVTTNTGELFF. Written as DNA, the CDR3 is TGCGCCAGCAGCTTTTCTCGCGGGGGGGTAACGACGAACACCGGGGAGCTGTTTTTT.

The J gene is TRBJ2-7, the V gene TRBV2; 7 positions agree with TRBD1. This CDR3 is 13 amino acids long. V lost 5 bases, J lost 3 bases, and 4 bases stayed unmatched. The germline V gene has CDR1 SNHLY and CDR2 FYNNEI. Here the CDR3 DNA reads TGTGCCAGCAGTTTAGGACAGGACTACGAGCAGTACTTC. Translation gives CASSLGQDYEQYF.

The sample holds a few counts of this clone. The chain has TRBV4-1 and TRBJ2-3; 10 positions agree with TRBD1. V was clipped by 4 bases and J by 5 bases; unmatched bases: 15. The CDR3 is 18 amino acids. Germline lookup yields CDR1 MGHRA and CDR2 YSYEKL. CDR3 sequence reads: CASSPAGRQGAAGDTQYF. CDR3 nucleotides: TGCGCCAGCAGCCCTGCGGGGAGACAGGGGGCCGCTGGAGATACGCAGTATTTT.

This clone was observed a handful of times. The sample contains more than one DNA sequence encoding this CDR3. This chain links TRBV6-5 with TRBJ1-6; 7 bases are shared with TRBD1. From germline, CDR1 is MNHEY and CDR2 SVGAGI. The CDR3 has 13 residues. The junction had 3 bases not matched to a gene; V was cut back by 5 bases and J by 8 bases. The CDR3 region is CASSRDRDSPLHF. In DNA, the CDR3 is TGTGCCAGCAGTCGTGACAGGGATTCACCCCTCCACTTT.

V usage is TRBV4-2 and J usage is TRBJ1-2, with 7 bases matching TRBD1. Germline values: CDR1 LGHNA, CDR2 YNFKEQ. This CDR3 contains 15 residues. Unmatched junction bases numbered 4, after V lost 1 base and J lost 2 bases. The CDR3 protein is CASSQGAGGNYGYTF. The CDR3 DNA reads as TGTGCCAGCAGCCAAGGGGCAGGGGGAAACTATGGCTACACCTTC.

The chain's CDR3 is CASSPPSGRTDTQYF. As DNA, the CDR3 is TGTGCCAGCAGCCCTCCGAGCGGGAGAACAGATACGCAGTATTTT. The chain joins TRBV7-2 to TRBJ2-3, with 8 nucleotides matching TRBD2. V was pared by 5 bases and J by 3 bases, with 7 bases of the junction left unmatched. This CDR3 is 15 amino acids long. Germline V gene sequence: CDR1 SGHTA, CDR2 FQGNSA.

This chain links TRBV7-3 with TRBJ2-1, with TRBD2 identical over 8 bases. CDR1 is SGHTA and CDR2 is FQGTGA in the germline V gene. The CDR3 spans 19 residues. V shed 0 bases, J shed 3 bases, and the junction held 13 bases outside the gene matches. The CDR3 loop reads CASSLTPGGGLVGYNEQFF. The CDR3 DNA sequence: TGTGCCAGCAGCTTAACTCCCGGGGGGGGCCTGGTCGGCTACAATGAGCAGTTCTTC. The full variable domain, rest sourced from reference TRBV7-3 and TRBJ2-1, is GAGVSQTPSNKVTEKGKYVELRCDPISGHTALYWYRQSLGQGPEFLIYFQGTGAADDSGLPNDRFFAVRPEGSVSTLKIQRTERGDSAVYLCASSLTPGGGLVGYNEQFFGPGTRLTVL.

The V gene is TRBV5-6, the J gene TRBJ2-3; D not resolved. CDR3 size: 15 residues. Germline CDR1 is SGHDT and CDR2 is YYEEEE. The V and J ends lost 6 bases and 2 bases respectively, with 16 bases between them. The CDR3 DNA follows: TGTGCCAGCAACCCGGCGGCGTTGTTCACAGATACGCAGTATTTT. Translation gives CASNPAALFTDTQYF.

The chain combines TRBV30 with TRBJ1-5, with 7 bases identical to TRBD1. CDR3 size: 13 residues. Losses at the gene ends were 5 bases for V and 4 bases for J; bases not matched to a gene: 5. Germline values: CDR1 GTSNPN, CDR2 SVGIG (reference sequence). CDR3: CAWSQGGNQPQHF. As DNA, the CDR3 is TGTGCCTGGTCCCAGGGGGGTAATCAGCCCCAGCATTTT.

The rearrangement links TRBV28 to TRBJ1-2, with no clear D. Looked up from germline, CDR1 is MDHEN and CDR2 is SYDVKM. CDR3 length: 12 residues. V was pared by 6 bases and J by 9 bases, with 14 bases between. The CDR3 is CASSPPYFSYTF. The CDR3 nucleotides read TGTGCCAGCAGCCCCCCCTATTTTAGCTACACCTTC.

The CDR3 is CATSRDRNKYEQYF. CDR3 DNA: TGTGCCACCAGCAGAGATCGCAACAAATACGAGCAGTACTTC. The chain is built from TRBV15 and TRBJ2-7; D is unclear. The CDR3 runs 14 residues. Trimming took 0 bases from V and 4 from J, leaving 10 bases between them. Germline loops: CDR1 LNHNV, CDR2 YYDKDF (reference sequence).

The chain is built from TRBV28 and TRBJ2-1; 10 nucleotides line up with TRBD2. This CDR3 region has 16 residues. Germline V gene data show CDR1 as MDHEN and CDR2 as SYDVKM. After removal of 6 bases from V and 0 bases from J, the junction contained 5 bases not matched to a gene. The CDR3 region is CASRRAGGSSYNEQFF. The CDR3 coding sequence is TGTGCCAGCAGGCGAGCGGGAGGGAGCTCCTACAATGAGCAGTTCTTC. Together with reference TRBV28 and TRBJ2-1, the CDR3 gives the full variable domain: DVKVTQSSRYLVKRTGEKVFLECVQDMDHENMFWYRQDPGLGLRLIYFSYDVKMKEKGDIPEGYSVSREKKERFSLILESASTNQTSMYLCASRRAGGSSYNEQFFGPGTRLTVL.

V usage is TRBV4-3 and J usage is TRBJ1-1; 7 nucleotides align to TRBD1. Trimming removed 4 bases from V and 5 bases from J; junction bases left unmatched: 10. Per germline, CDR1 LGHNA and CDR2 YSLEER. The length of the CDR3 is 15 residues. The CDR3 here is CASSLKDRANTEAFF. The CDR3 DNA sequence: TGCGCCAGCAGCCTAAAAGACAGGGCGAATACTGAAGCTTTCTTT.

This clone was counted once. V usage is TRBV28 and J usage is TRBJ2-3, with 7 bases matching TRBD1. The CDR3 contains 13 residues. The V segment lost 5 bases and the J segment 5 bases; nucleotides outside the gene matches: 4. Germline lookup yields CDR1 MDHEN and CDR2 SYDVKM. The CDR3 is CASSMTGRDTQYF. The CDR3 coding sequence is TGTGCCAGCAGTATGACAGGGAGAGATACGCAGTATTTT.

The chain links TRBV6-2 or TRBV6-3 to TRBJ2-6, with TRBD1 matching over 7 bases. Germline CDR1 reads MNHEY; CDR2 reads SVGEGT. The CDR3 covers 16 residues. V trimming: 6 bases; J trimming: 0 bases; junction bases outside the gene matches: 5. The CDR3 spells CASSGQVYSGANVLTF. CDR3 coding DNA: TGTGCCAGCAGCGGACAGGTTTACTCTGGGGCCAACGTCCTGACTTTC.

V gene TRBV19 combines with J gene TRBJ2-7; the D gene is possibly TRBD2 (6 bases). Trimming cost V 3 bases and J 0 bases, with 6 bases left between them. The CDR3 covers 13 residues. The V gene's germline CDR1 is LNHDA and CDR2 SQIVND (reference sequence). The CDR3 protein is CASSMTSSYEQYF. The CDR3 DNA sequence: TGTGCCAGTAGTATGACTAGCTCCTACGAGCAGTACTTC.

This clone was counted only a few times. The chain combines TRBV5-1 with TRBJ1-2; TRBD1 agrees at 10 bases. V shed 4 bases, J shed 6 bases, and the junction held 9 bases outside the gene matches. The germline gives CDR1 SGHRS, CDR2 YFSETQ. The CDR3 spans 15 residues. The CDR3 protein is CASSGTGDERNGYTF. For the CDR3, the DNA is TGCGCCAGCAGCGGGACAGGGGACGAGAGAAATGGCTACACCTTC.

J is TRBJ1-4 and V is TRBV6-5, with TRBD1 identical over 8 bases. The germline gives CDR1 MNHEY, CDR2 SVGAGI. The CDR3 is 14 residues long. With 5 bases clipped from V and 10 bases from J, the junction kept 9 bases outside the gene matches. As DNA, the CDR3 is TGTGCCAGCAGTCAAAGGACAGGGCCTGGAAAACTGTTTTTT. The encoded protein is CASSQRTGPGKLFF.

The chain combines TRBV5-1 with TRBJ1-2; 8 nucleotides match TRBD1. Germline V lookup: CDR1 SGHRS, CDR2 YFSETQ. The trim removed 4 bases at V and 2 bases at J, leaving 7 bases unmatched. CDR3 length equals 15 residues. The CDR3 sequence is CASSPQGQGNYGYTF. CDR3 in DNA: TGCGCCAGCAGCCCCCAAGGACAGGGCAACTATGGCTACACCTTC.

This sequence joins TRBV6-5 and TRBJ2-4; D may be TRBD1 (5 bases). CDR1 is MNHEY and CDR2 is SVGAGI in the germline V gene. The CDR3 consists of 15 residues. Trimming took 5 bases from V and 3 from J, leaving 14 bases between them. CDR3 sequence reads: CASSHRDSFKNIQYF. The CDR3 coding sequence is TGTGCCAGCAGTCACCGTGACAGTTTCAAAAACATTCAGTACTTC.

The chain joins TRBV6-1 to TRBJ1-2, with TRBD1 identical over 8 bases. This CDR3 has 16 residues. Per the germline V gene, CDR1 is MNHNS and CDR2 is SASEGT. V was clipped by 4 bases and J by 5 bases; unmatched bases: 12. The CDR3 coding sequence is TGTGCCAGCAGTGCCTCAGGGGGCGAGGAGGTTTATGGCTACACCTTC. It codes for CASSASGGEEVYGYTF.

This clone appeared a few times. The CDR3 sequence is CASSLPGQPNTF. In nucleotides, the CDR3 is TGTGCCAGCAGCTTACCCGGACAGCCCAACACCTTC. V is TRBV2 and J is TRBJ1-2, with D perhaps TRBD1 (6 bases). Trimming removed 6 bases from V and 12 bases from J, with 17 bases in between. The CDR3 is 12 residues long. Germline V gene sequence: CDR1 SNHLY, CDR2 FYNNEI.

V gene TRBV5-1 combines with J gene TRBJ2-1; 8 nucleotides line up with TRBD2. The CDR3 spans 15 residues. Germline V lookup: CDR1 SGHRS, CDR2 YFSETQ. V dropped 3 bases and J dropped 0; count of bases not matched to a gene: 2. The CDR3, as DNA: TGCGCCAGCAGCTCGAGCGGGAGCTCCTACAATGAGCAGTTCTTC. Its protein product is CASSSSGSSYNEQFF.

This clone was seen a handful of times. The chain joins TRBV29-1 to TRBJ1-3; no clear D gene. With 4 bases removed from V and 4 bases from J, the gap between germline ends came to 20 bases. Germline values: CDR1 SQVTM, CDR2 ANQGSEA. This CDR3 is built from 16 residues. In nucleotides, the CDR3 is TGCAGCGTTGTCTCGGCAGGCCCTCTCTTAGGAAACACCATATATTTT. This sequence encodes CSVVSAGPLLGNTIYF.

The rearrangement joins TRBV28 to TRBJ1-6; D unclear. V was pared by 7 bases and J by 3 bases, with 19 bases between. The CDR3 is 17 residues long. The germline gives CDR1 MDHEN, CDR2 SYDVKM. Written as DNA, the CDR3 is TGTGCCAGCACCGCGATCTGGAGGGCGAGCTATAATTCACCCCTCCACTTT. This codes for CASTAIWRASYNSPLHF. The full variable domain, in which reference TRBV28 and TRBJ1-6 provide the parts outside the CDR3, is DVKVTQSSRYLVKRTGEKVFLECVQDMDHENMFWYRQDPGLGLRLIYFSYDVKMKEKGDIPEGYSVSREKKERFSLILESASTNQTSMYLCASTAIWRASYNSPLHFGNGTRLTVT.